Here is one T cell receptor (beta chain) with its context. Its antigen is unidentified. The sample comes from a study of OX40 agonist ivuxolimab in advanced cancers. Study overall: Patients enrolled in dose escalation were diagnosed with hepatocellular carcinoma, melanoma, renal cell or head and neck cancer.

Per germline, CDR1 SEHNR and CDR2 FQNEAQ (reference sequence). V was trimmed by 3 bases and J by 1 base, leaving 7 bases between them. The CDR3 loop spans 13 amino acids. Generated by immunoSEQ multiplex PCR, the TCRdb table keeps only in-frame clones and is missing some. The sample contains tens of thousands of clones, over 70% of which appear only once. Study observations and caveats: No antigen was identified for the clonally expanded peripheral T cells. In CD8+ T cells, expanded clones were on average more numerous than in CD4+. Dosing at 0.1 to 3.0 mg/kg was accompanied by clonal expansion of CD4+ and CD8+ blood T cells by week 6.

This clonotype originated in an adult with an advanced solid tumor such as melanoma, head and neck, liver or kidney cancer. This sample comprised CD4+ or CD8+ T cells sorted from blood, obtained in a trial of the OX40 agonist ivuxolimab. The V call is TRBV7-9, the J call TRBJ2-7; perhaps TRBD1 as D (5 bases). The CDR3 region is CASSFTGSYEQYF. The CDR3 DNA is TGTGCCAGCAGCTTTACAGGATCCTACGAGCAGTACTTC.